The entry that follows covers one TCR beta chain sequence. This entry belongs to a study of blood T cell repertoires in COVID-19. Study context: The United States, Italy and Spain were the sources of the acute and convalescent COVID-19 samples. In each case, the material was cDNA or gDNA derived from T cells, B-cell-depleted T cells, or PBMCs.

CDR1 is MGHRA and CDR2 is YSYEKL in the germline V gene. The CDR3 has 14 amino acids. V lost 4 bases, J lost 1 base, and 7 bases lay in between. In the source study's methods: Estimates of nucleated cell counts were drawn from the amplification of reference gene primers. TCRdb's table, derived via immunoSEQ multiplex PCR, lists solely in-frame clones and lacks some. V, J and clone size are those of that table, while D and trimming were read from the DNA. The sample yields about 120,000 clones, over 75% seen once. Sequenced input: peripheral blood. The clonotype originates from a man aged 50-59 years with acute or convalescent COVID-19. The V gene is TRBV4-1, the J gene TRBJ2-2; D gene unclear. The CDR3 DNA follows: TGCGCCAGCAGCCGAAGCCAGAACACCGGGGAGCTGTTTTTT. This gives the protein CASSRSQNTGELFF.